This TCR beta chain was identified in a study of blood T cells in healthy people across ages. Study outcomes and limitations: The donors' CMV status was not determined, possibly confounding changes in expanded clonotypes.

This CDR3 comprises 15 residues. J gave up 9 bases and V 4 bases, and 12 bases lay outside the gene matches. Germline CDR1 is MDHEN and CDR2 is SYDVKM. Through a sample-barcoded 5' primer and a J-beta primer mix, a second PCR was run for about 6 to 12 cycles. TCRdb re-called the 5' RACE reads with MiXCR, one entry per CDR3 protein. The sample holds 700,000 or so distinct CDR3 sequences, around 41% seen once. The authors drew roughly 9.8 milliliters of peripheral blood from each donor. Concerning this clonotype itself: Its matching antigen is unknown.

This rearrangement joins TRBV28 to TRBJ2-1, with 7 nucleotides matching TRBD1. The receptor was isolated from a man older than 75 in good health. Input material: blood. In DNA form, the CDR3 reads TGTGCCAGCAGTTCGCCCGGGACAGAGGGCGGTGAGCAGTTCTTC. It codes for CASSSPGTEGGEQFF.